One and the same sample provided the 27 T cell receptor beta chains below, sequenced in a study of blood T cell repertoires in COVID-19. The assay was immunoSEQ multiplex PCR, and TCRdb's table has in-frame clones only and misses some. The sample holds 65,000 to 85,000 clones; roughly 90% are singletons and the top ten take approximately 2.5%. The sample consisted of peripheral blood. The receptor source for this set is a human donor in a cohort sampled during active COVID-19.

The DNA for the CDR3 is TGTGCCAGCAGCACTTTACCGGGACAGGGGAATTCACCCCTCCACTTT. This codes for CASSTLPGQGNSPLHF. V is TRBV13 and J is TRBJ1-6, with 10 bases lining up with TRBD1. V gave up 5 bases and J gave up 7 bases; unmatched junction bases: 8. The length of the CDR3 is 16 residues. From germline, CDR1 is PRHDT and CDR2 FYEKMQ (reference sequence).

The rearrangement joins TRBV1 to TRBJ2-7; the tabulated D call, TRBD2, remains unverified against the DNA. TRBV1 is a pseudogene. The CDR3 contains 18 residues. The CDR3 sequence: CTSSLTLAGDGALVEQYF. As DNA, the CDR3 is TGCACCAGCAGCCTAACACTAGCGGGAGACGGGGCTCTCGTCGAGCAGTACTTC.

The chain carries TRBV28 and TRBJ2-5; the D gene is possibly TRBD1 (6 bases). Germline-derived CDR1 and CDR2 are MDHEN and SYDVKM. The CDR3 is 15 residues long. Trimming took off 3 bases at V and 0 bases at J, with 11 bases between the two ends. The CDR3, as DNA: TGTGCCAGCAGTTTGGGGACACGAGACCAAGAGACCCAGTACTTC. This codes for CASSLGTRDQETQYF.

Worth noting for this clone: At one boundary the junction diverges from the germline segment, which might be a read error. The CDR3 loop reads CASSIGQGNYEQYF. The CDR3 bases are TGTGCCAGCAGCATAGGACAGGGGAACTACGAGCAGTACTTC. J is TRBJ2-7 and V is TRBV13, with TRBD1 matching over 9 bases. Germline-derived CDR1 and CDR2 are PRHDT and FYEKMQ (reference sequence). This CDR3 comprises 14 residues. The full variable domain, rest sourced from reference TRBV13 and TRBJ2-7, is AAGVIQSPRHLIKEKRETATLKCYPIPRHDTVYWYQQGPGQDPQFLISFYEKMQSDKGSIPDRFSAQQFSDYHSELNMSSLELGDSALYFCASSIGQGNYEQYFGPGTRLTVT.

This sequence joins TRBV5-4 and TRBJ2-7; 11 nucleotides line up with TRBD2. The germline gives CDR1 SGHNT, CDR2 YYREEE (reference sequence). CDR3 length: 18 residues. The V segment lost 2 bases and the J segment 0 bases; nucleotides outside the gene matches: 10. The DNA of the CDR3 is TGTGCCAGCAGCTTAACTAGCGGGAGATTTAGGCCCTCCTACGAGCAGTACTTC. As protein: CASSLTSGRFRPSYEQYF.

This clone was picked up one time. This chain joins TRBV2 and TRBJ2-7; D is perhaps TRBD1 (6 bases). V lost 0 bases and J lost 6, with 12 bases in between. The CDR3 extends over 14 amino acids. In germline, CDR1 is SNHLY, CDR2 FYNNEI. DNA of the CDR3: TGTGCCAGCAGTGAAGCGATGGGGGCAGGCGAGCAGTACTTC. This gives the protein CASSEAMGAGEQYF.

As concerns this clone: At one of its ends the junction is not consistent with the germline gene, which may arise from a read error. This rearrangement joins TRBV11-3 to TRBJ1-2; TRBD1 matches at 10 bases. Germline CDR1 is SGHNT and CDR2 is YENEEA. This CDR3 has 18 amino acids. Here the CDR3 DNA reads TGTGCCAGCAGCTCCTACACCGGGACAGGGGCTCCTAAGTATGGCTACACCTTC. Translating gives CASSSYTGTGAPKYGYTF.

The J gene is TRBJ2-7, the V gene TRBV12-3 or TRBV12-4; TRBD2 is a possible D gene (5 bases). V was pared by 0 bases and J by 5 bases, with 8 bases between. The CDR3 loop spans 13 amino acids. This CDR3 is CASSLASGDEQYF. The CDR3 bases are TGTGCCAGCAGTTTAGCCTCCGGGGACGAGCAGTACTTC.

This chain uses TRBV24-1 with TRBJ2-3; TRBD2 matches 9 bases. Germline V gene sequence: CDR1 KGHDR, CDR2 SFDVKD. Trimming at V came to 3 bases and at J to 2 bases, leaving 5 bases not matched to a gene. The length of the CDR3 is 16 residues. CDR3 coding DNA: TGTGCCACCAGTGATCCCTCTAGCGGGAACACAGATACGCAGTATTTT. This translates into CATSDPSSGNTDTQYF.

The V and J genes are TRBV3-1 (or the pseudogene TRBV3-2) and TRBJ2-7, with D possibly TRBD2 on 5 matching bases. V gave up 4 bases and J gave up 6 bases, with 16 bases separating them. Per the germline V gene, CDR1 is LGHDT and CDR2 is YNNKEL (reference sequence). The CDR3 runs to 14 residues. This CDR3 is CASSRWGKEAEQYF. The CDR3 DNA reads TGTGCCAGCAGCCGATGGGGTAAGGAGGCCGAGCAGTACTTC.

The gene calls are TRBV2 and TRBJ1-4; TRBD1 aligns across 9 bases. V was clipped by 6 bases and J by 8 bases; unmatched bases: 7. Germline V gives CDR1 SNHLY, CDR2 FYNNEI. This CDR3 contains 14 residues. Here the CDR3 reads CASRATGGREKLFF. CDR3 DNA sequence: TGTGCCAGCAGGGCAACAGGGGGCAGGGAAAAACTGTTTTTT.

The J gene is TRBJ2-4, the V gene TRBV7-2; D call uncertain. From germline, CDR1 is SGHTA and CDR2 FQGNSA. Between the trimmed V and J ends, which lost 1 base and 9 bases, there was a span of 7 bases. This CDR3 has 12 amino acids. CDR3: CASSLEVGIQYF. The CDR3 nucleotides are TGTGCCAGCAGCTTAGAAGTCGGCATTCAGTACTTC.

V and J are TRBV3-1 (or the pseudogene TRBV3-2) and TRBJ2-3, with D possibly TRBD2 on 5 matching bases. This CDR3 has 13 residues. Trimming cost V 6 bases and J 5 bases, with 12 bases left between them. The germline V gene has CDR1 LGHDT and CDR2 YNNKEL (reference sequence). The CDR3 DNA is TGTGCCAGCAGTCCCGCAGCGGTAGATACGCAGTATTTT. Its protein product is CASSPAAVDTQYF.

The chain is built from TRBV7-2 and TRBJ2-1, with 10 nucleotides matching TRBD2. The CDR3 covers 15 residues. With 5 bases clipped from V and 5 bases from J, the junction kept 6 bases outside the gene matches. The germline V gene has CDR1 SGHTA and CDR2 FQGNSA. The CDR3 here is CASSLTSGANNEQFF. In nucleotides, the CDR3 is TGTGCCAGCAGCCTTACTAGCGGGGCTAACAATGAGCAGTTCTTC.

The genes are TRBV7-3 and TRBJ2-7; TRBD1 agrees at 8 bases. The length of the CDR3 is 16 residues. In germline, CDR1 is SGHTA, CDR2 FQGTGA. V lost 5 bases and J lost 6; bases outside the gene matches: 15. The CDR3, as DNA: TGTGCCAGCAGCCCCAATAATGTCGCAGGGGGCAGCGAGCAGTACTTC. The encoded protein is CASSPNNVAGGSEQYF.

This clone was seen just once. V and J are TRBV29-1 and TRBJ2-3; D is perhaps TRBD2 (5 bases). The V and J ends lost 0 bases and 1 base respectively, with 11 bases between them. From germline, CDR1 is SQVTM and CDR2 ANQGSEA. The CDR3 covers 15 residues. CDR3 residues: CSVEDQDFRTDTQYF. The CDR3 bases are TGCAGCGTTGAAGACCAGGACTTTCGCACAGATACGCAGTATTTT.

V gene TRBV6-2 or TRBV6-3 combines with J gene TRBJ1-1; perhaps TRBD1 as D (6 bases). Trimming pared 2 bases from V and 5 bases from J, leaving 15 bases between. CDR3 length: 15 residues. Germline V gene data show CDR1 as MNHEY and CDR2 as SVGEGT. CDR3 coding DNA: TGTGCCAGCAGTTACCCGAACAGGGTTATAACTGAAGCTTTCTTT. Amino acid sequence: CASSYPNRVITEAFF.

Details on this clone: Within the sample, other DNA sequences also encode this same CDR3. The J gene is TRBJ2-5, the V gene TRBV9; D is possibly TRBD1 (5 bases). Germline V lookup: CDR1 SGDLS, CDR2 YYNGEE. The CDR3 has 15 amino acids. Trimming took off 0 bases at V and 3 bases at J, with 12 bases between the two ends. The CDR3 region is CASSVATGREETQYF. The DNA of the CDR3 is TGTGCCAGCAGCGTAGCTACGGGCAGGGAAGAGACCCAGTACTTC.

The chain joins TRBV9 to TRBJ2-1; no firm D call. This CDR3 has 13 amino acids. CDR1 and CDR2 from the germline V gene are SGDLS and YYNGEE. The V end was cut by 4 bases, the J end by 9 bases, with 14 bases between. CDR3 DNA sequence: TGTGCCAGCAGCCTAAACCCCCCGGGTGAGCAGTTCTTC. Protein product: CASSLNPPGEQFF.

This chain connects TRBV9 to TRBJ1-5; D not certain. The CDR3 has 13 residues. Deletions cut 3 bases from V and 5 bases from J, with 9 bases between. Germline V gene data show CDR1 as SGDLS and CDR2 as YYNGEE. The CDR3 here is CASSARSDQPQHF. The DNA for the CDR3 is TGTGCCAGCAGCGCCAGATCCGATCAGCCCCAGCATTTT.

CDR3 bases: TGCGCCAGCAGCTCCGCCCTACGGACAGCTAACTATGGCTACACCTTC. This codes for CASSSALRTANYGYTF. The chain employs TRBV5-1 and TRBJ1-2; D is possibly TRBD1 (6 bases). This CDR3 comprises 16 residues. Trimming took off 3 bases at V and 0 bases at J, with 15 bases between the two ends. The germline gives CDR1 SGHRS, CDR2 YFSETQ.

This clone appeared a single time. The chain combines TRBV18 with TRBJ2-7, with 9 bases fitting TRBD1. Germline CDR1 and CDR2: KGHSH and LQKENI. The CDR3 extends over 15 amino acids. J gave up 3 bases and V 6 bases, and 9 bases lay outside the gene matches. The CDR3 nucleotides read TGTGCCAGCTCCCCCCCAATGGGACAGGGCTACGAGCAGTACTTC. It codes for CASSPPMGQGYEQYF.

This rearrangement joins TRBV28 to TRBJ2-7; 7 bases align to TRBD2. Looked up from germline, CDR1 is MDHEN and CDR2 is SYDVKM. This CDR3 is 16 amino acids long. The J segment lost 0 bases and the V segment lost 5 bases, leaving 10 bases of the junction unmatched. CDR3 bases: TGTGCCAGCAGTCTGGGGGGGAGCGGCCGCTCCTACGAGCAGTACTTC. Its protein product is CASSLGGSGRSYEQYF. The complete variable domain, with remaining parts taken from reference TRBV28 and TRBJ2-7, reads DVKVTQSSRYLVKRTGEKVFLECVQDMDHENMFWYRQDPGLGLRLIYFSYDVKMKEKGDIPEGYSVSREKKERFSLILESASTNQTSMYLCASSLGGSGRSYEQYFGPGTRLTVT.

The chain recombines TRBV30 with TRBJ1-6; 9 nucleotides match TRBD1. Per germline, CDR1 GTSNPN and CDR2 SVGIG (reference sequence). The CDR3 has 15 amino acids. The V and J ends lost 7 bases and 0 bases, in that order; junction bases with no gene match: 4. CDR3 sequence: CASGTGSSYNSPLHF. CDR3 in DNA: TGTGCCTCCGGGACAGGGAGCTCCTATAATTCACCCCTCCACTTT.

The gene calls are TRBV9 and TRBJ2-3; weak D call: TRBD2 (6 bases). The V gene's germline CDR1 is SGDLS and CDR2 YYNGEE. Trimming stripped 4 bases from V and 4 bases from J, with 16 bases between. The CDR3 loop spans 15 amino acids. CDR3 sequence: CASSSGLQRSDTQYF. The DNA for the CDR3 is TGTGCCAGCAGCTCGGGACTCCAGCGGTCAGATACGCAGTATTTT.

The sample holds one count of this clone. The gene calls are TRBV15 and TRBJ2-3; TRBD1 matches 9 bases. J lost 2 bases, V lost 0 bases, and 3 bases had no gene match. CDR1 LNHNV and CDR2 YYDKDF come from the germline V gene (reference sequence). This CDR3 region has 16 residues. Written as DNA, the CDR3 is TGTGCCACCAGCAGAGACCCACAGGGGGCCACAGATACGCAGTATTTT. Protein product: CATSRDPQGATDTQYF.

V gene TRBV6-1 combines with J gene TRBJ1-6; a possible D gene is TRBD1 (6 bases). The CDR3 spans 16 residues. CDR1 and CDR2 from the germline V gene are MNHNS and SASEGT. V was pared by 4 bases and J by 7 bases, with 17 bases between. CDR3 sequence reads: CASSAKVRGENSPLHF. The CDR3 nucleotides read TGTGCCAGCAGTGCCAAGGTCAGGGGAGAGAATTCACCCCTCCACTTT.